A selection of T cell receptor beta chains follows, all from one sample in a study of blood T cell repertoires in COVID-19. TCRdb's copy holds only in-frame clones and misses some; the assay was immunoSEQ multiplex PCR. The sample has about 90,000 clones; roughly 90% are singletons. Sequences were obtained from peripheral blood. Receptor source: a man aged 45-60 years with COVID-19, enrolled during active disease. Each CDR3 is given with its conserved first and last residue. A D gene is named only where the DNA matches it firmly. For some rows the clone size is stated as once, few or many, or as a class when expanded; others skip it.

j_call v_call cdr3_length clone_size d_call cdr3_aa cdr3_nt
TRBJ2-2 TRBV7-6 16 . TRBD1 CASSKGQGISTGELFF TGTGCCAGCAGCAAAGGACAGGGTATCTCCACCGGGGAGCTGTTTTTT
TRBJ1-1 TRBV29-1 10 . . CSASGEEAFF TGCAGCGCTTCAGGGGAAGAAGCTTTCTTT
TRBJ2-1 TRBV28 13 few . CASRGAGSNEQFF TGTGCCAGCAGGGGGGCAGGATCGAATGAGCAGTTCTTC
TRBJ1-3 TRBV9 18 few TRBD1 CASSVGRGTVPSGNTIYF TGTGCCAGCAGCGTAGGAAGGGGGACAGTACCCTCTGGAAACACCATATATTTT
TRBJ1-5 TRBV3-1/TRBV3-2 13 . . CASSQDWQGPQHF TGTGCCAGCAGCCAAGACTGGCAGGGGCCCCAGCATTTT
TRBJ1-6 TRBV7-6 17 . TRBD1 CASSSGQQKAYNSPLHF TGTGCCAGCAGCTCGGGACAGCAAAAAGCCTATAATTCACCCCTCCACTTT
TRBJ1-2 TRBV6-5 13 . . CASSIRVHDGYTF TGTGCCAGCAGTATTCGGGTCCACGATGGCTACACCTTC
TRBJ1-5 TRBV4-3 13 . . CASSQEQGQPQHF TGCGCCAGCAGCCAAGAACAGGGTCAGCCCCAGCATTTT
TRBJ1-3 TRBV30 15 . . CAWIWGRSSGNTIYF TGTGCCTGGATATGGGGCCGGAGCTCTGGAAACACCATATATTTT
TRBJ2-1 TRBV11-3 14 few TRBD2 CASSLAGGYNEQFF TGTGCCAGCAGCCTAGCGGGGGGGTACAATGAGCAGTTCTTC
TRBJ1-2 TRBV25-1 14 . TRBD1 CASRGADRGYGYTF TGTGCCAGCCGGGGGGCGGACAGGGGGTATGGCTACACCTTC
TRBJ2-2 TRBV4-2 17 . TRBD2 CASSTRTSGVGTGELFF TGTGCCAGCAGCACCCGGACTAGCGGGGTAGGGACCGGGGAGCTGTTTTTT
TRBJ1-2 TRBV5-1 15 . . CASSLEGVGNYGYTF TGCGCCAGCAGCTTGGAGGGGGTGGGCAACTATGGCTACACCTTC
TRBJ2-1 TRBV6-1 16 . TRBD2 CASSEASSGPYNEQFF TGTGCCAGCAGTGAAGCAAGTAGCGGGCCCTACAATGAGCAGTTCTTC
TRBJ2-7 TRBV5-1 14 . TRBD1 CASSYGQGVYEQYF TGCGCCAGCAGCTATGGACAGGGTGTGTACGAGCAGTACTTC
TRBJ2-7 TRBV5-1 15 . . CASSLAGRSSYEQYF TGCGCCAGCAGCTTGGCTGGGAGAAGCTCCTACGAGCAGTACTTC
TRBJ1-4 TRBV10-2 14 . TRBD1 CASSPDRGGEKLFF TGCGCCAGCAGTCCGGACAGGGGAGGTGAAAAACTGTTTTTT
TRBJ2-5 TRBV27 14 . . CASSLWGGAETQYF TGTGCCAGCAGTTTATGGGGGGGGGCTGAGACCCAGTACTTC
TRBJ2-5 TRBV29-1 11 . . CSVGRRETQYF TGCAGCGTTGGCCGGAGGGAGACCCAGTACTTC
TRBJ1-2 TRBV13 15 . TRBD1 CASSIGDRGLNGYTF TGTGCCAGCAGCATAGGGGACAGGGGCCTGAATGGCTACACCTTC
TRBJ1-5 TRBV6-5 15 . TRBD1 CASSRRTGGNQPQHF TGTGCCAGCAGTAGAAGGACAGGGGGCAATCAGCCCCAGCATTTT
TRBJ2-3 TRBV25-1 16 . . CASSRVAASRTDTQYF TGTGCCAGCAGTCGAGTAGCAGCGTCCCGCACAGATACGCAGTATTTT
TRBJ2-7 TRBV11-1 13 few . CASSLDRASEQYF TGTGCCAGCAGCTTAGACAGGGCCTCGGAGCAGTACTTC
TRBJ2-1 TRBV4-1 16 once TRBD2 CASSQGGTSGGNEQFF TGCGCCAGCAGCCAAGGAGGGACTAGCGGGGGTAATGAGCAGTTCTTC
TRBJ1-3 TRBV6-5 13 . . CASSYSGGNTIYF TGTGCCAGCAGTTACTCCGGGGGAAACACCATATATTTT
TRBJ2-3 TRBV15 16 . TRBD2 CATSRASGGAGDTQYF TGTGCCACCAGCAGAGCTAGCGGGGGGGCTGGAGATACGCAGTATTTT
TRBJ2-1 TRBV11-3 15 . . CASSSVEASYNEQFF TGTGCCAGCAGCTCGGTTGAGGCTTCCTACAATGAGCAGTTCTTC
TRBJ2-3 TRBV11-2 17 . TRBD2 CASSPPAGGGSTDTQYF TGTGCCAGCAGCCCGCCGGCAGGCGGGGGGAGCACAGATACGCAGTATTTT
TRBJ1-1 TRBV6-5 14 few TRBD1 CASSWGTGGTEAFF TGTGCCAGCAGTTGGGGAACAGGGGGAACTGAAGCTTTCTTT
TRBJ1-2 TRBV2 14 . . CASKPRGAYYGYTF TGTGCCAGCAAGCCGCGGGGGGCGTACTATGGCTACACCTTC
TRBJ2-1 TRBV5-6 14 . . CASSRRDYYNEQFF TGTGCCAGCAGCCGCCGAGACTACTACAATGAGCAGTTCTTC
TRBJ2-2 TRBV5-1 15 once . CASSLMQRNTGELFF TGCGCCAGCAGCTTAATGCAGCGGAACACCGGGGAGCTGTTTTTT
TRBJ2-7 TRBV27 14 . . CASSPSDSSYEQYF TGTGCCAGCAGCCCGTCGGACAGCTCCTACGAGCAGTACTTC
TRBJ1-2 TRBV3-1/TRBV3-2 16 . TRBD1 CASSPRGQGADYGYTF TGTGCCAGCAGCCCGCGGGGACAGGGGGCAGACTATGGCTACACCTTC
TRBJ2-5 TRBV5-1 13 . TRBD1 CASSIRQGETQYF TGCGCCAGCAGCATCCGACAGGGTGAGACCCAGTACTTC
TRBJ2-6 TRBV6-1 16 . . CASSVLTASGANVLTF TGTGCCAGCAGTGTTCTTACAGCATCTGGGGCCAACGTCCTGACTTTC
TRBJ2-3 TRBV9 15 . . CASSVDPSSIGTQYF TGTGCCAGCAGCGTAGACCCTAGTTCAATCGGTACGCAGTATTTT
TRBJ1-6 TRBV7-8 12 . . CASSLPPEALHF TGTGCCAGCAGCCTCCCCCCTGAGGCCCTCCACTTT
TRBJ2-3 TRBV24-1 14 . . CATDPGGSTDTQYF TGTGCCACCGACCCAGGAGGGAGCACAGATACGCAGTATTTT
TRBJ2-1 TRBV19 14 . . CASSLLGTYNEQFF TGTGCCAGTAGCCTACTCGGGACTTACAATGAGCAGTTCTTC
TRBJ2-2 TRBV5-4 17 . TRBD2 CASSTGTSARNTGELFF TGTGCCAGCAGTACCGGAACTAGCGCTAGGAACACCGGGGAGCTGTTTTTT
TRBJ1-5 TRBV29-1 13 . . CSVGGLNNQPQHF TGCAGCGTTGGGGGACTCAACAATCAGCCCCAGCATTTT
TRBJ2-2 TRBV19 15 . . CASRGGAANTGELFF TGTGCCAGTAGGGGGGGAGCTGCGAACACCGGGGAGCTGTTTTTT
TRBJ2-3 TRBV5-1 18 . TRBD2 CASSPERGGVTSTDTQYF TGCGCCAGCAGTCCTGAGCGGGGGGGCGTTACTAGCACAGATACGCAGTATTTT
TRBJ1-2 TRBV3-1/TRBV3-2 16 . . CASSQGGSRPNYGYTF TGTGCCAGCAGCCAAGGCGGGAGCCGCCCTAACTATGGCTACACCTTC
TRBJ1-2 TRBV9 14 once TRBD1 CASSVARTGGGYTF TGTGCCAGCAGCGTAGCCCGGACAGGGGGCGGCTACACCTTC
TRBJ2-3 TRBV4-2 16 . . CASSQDVDRRTDTQYF TGTGCCAGCAGCCAAGATGTAGACAGACGCACAGATACGCAGTATTTT
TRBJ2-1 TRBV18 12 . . CASSPTANEQFF TGTGCCAGCTCACCAACAGCAAATGAGCAGTTCTTC
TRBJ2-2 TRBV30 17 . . CAWSATTGQLDTGELFF TGTGCCTGGAGTGCCACGACAGGTCAGTTGGACACCGGGGAGCTGTTTTTT